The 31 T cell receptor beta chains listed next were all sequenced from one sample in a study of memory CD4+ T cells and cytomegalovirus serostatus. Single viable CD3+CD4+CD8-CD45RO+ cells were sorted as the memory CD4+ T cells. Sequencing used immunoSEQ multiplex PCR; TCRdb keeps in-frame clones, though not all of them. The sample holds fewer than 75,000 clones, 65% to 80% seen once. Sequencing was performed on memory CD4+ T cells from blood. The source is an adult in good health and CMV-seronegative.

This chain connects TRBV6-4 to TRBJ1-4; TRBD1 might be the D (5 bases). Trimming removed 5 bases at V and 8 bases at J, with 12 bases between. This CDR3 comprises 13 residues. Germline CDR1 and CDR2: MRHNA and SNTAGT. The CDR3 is CASSRGPGEKLFF. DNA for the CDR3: TGTGCCAGCAGTAGGGGTCCAGGGGAAAAACTGTTTTTT.

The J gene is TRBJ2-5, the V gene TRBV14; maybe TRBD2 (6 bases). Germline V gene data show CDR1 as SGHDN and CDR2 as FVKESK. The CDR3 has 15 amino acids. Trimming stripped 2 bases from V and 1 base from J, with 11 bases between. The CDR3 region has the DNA TGTGCCAGCAGCCAACTTCCCGGGAGCCAAGAGACCCAGTACTTC. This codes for CASSQLPGSQETQYF.

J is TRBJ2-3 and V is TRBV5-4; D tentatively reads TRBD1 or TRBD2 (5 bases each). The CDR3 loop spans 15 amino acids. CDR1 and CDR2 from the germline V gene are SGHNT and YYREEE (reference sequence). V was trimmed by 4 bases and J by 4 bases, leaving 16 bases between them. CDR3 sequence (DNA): TGTGCCAGCAGCCGGGACGGAGGTGGGTCAGATACGCAGTATTTT. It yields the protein CASSRDGGGSDTQYF. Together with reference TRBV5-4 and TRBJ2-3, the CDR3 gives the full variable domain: ETGVTQSPTHLIKTRGQQVTLRCSSQSGHNTVSWYQQALGQGPQFIFQYYREEENGRGNFPPRFSGLQFPNYSSELNVNALELDDSALYLCASSRDGGGSDTQYFGPGTRLTVL.

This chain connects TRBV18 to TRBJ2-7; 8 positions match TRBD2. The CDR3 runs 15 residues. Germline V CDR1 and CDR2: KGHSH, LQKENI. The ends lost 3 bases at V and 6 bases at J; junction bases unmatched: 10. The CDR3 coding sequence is TGTGCCAGCTCACCGATCTTCAGCGGGAGAGGCGAGCAGTACTTC. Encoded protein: CASSPIFSGRGEQYF. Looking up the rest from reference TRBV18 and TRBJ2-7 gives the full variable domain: NAGVMQNPRHLVRRRGQEARLRCSPMKGHSHVYWYRQLPEEGLKFMVYLQKENIIDESGMPKERFSAEFPKEGPSILRIQQVVRGDSAAYFCASSPIFSGRGEQYFGPGTRLTVT.

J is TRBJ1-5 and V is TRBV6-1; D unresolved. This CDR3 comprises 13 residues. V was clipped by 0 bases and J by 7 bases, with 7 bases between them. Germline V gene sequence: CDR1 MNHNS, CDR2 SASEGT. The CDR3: CASSEAGKQPQHF. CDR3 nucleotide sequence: TGTGCCAGCAGTGAAGCGGGGAAACAGCCCCAGCATTTT.

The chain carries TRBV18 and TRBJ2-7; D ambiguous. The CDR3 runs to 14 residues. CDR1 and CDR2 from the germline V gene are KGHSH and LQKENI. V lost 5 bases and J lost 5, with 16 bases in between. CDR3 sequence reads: CASSTTATLNEQYF. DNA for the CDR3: TGTGCCAGCTCAACCACGGCGACTCTTAACGAGCAGTACTTC.

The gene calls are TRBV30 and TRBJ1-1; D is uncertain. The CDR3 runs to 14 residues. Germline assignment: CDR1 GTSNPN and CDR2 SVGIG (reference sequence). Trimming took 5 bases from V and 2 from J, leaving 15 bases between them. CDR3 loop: CAWVTRAANTEAFF. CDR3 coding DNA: TGTGCCTGGGTCACAAGGGCAGCTAACACTGAAGCTTTCTTT.

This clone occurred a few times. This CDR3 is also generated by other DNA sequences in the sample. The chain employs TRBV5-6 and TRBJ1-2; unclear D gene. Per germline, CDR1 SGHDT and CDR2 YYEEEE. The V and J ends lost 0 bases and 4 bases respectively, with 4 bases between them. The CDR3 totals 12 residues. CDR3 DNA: TGTGCCAGCAGCTTGGCCGGCTATGGCTACACCTTC. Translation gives CASSLAGYGYTF.

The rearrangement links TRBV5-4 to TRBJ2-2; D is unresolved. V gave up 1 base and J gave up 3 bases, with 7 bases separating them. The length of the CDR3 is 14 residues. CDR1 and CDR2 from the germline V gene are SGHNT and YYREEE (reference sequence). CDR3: CASSLLGDTGELFF. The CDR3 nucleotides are TGTGCCAGCAGCTTGCTAGGAGACACCGGGGAGCTGTTTTTT.

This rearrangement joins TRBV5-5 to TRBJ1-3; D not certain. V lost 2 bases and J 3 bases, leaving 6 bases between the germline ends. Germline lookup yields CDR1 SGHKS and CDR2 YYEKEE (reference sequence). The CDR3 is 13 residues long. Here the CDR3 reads CASSFVVGNTIYF. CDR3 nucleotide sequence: TGTGCCAGCAGCTTCGTGGTTGGAAACACCATATATTTT.

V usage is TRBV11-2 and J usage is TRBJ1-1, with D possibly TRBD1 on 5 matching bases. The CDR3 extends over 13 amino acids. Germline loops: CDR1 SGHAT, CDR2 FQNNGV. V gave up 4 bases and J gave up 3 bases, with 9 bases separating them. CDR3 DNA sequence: TGTGCCAGCAGCTCGTCGGGGGACACTGAAGCTTTCTTT. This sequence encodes CASSSSGDTEAFF.

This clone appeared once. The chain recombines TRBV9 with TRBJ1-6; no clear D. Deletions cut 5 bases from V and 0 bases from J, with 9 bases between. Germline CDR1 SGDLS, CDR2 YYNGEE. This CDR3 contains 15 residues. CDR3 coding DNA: TGTGCCAGCAGTGAGAGCAGCTCCTATAATTCACCCCTCCACTTT. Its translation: CASSESSSYNSPLHF.

CDR3 in amino acids: CASSGQYNSPLHF. CDR3 nucleotides: TGCGCCAGCAGCGGCCAGTATAATTCACCCCTCCACTTT. This chain connects TRBV5-1 to TRBJ1-6, with unresolved D. Looked up from germline, CDR1 is SGHRS and CDR2 is YFSETQ. Trimming stripped 4 bases from V and 4 bases from J, with 6 bases between. CDR3 length equals 13 residues.

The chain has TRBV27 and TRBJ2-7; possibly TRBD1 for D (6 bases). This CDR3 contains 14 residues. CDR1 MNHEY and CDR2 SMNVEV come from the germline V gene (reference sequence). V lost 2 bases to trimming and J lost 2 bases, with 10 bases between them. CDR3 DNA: TGTGCCAGCAGTTTAAAGGGGACAACCTACGAGCAGTACTTC. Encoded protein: CASSLKGTTYEQYF.

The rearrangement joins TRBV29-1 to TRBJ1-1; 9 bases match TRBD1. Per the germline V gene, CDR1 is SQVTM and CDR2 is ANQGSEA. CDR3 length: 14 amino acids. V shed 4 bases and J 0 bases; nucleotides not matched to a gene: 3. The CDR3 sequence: CSVGTGVVNTEAFF. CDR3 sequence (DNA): TGCAGCGTTGGGACAGGGGTCGTGAACACTGAAGCTTTCTTT.

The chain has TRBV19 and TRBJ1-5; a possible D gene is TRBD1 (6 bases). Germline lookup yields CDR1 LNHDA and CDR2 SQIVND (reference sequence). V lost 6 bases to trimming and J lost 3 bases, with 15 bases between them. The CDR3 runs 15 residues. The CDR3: CASSNLQGNNQPQHF. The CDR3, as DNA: TGTGCCAGTAGCAACCTTCAGGGGAACAATCAGCCCCAGCATTTT.

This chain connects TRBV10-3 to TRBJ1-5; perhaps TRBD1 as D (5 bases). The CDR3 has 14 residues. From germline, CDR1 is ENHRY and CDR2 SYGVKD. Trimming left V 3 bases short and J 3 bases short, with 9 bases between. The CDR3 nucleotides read TGTGCCATCAGTGACCCCGGGGCCAATCAGCCCCAGCATTTT. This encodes CAISDPGANQPQHF.

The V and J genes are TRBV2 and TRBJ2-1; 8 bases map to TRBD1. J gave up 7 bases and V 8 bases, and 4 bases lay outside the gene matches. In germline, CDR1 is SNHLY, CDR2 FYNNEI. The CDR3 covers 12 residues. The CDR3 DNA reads TGTGCCAGCGAACAGGGGGATAATGAGCAGTTCTTC. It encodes CASEQGDNEQFF. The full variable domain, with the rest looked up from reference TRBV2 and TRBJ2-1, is EPEVTQTPSHQVTQMGQEVILRCVPISNHLYFYWYRQILGQKVEFLVSFYNNEISEKSEIFDDQFSVERPDGSNFTLKIRSTKLEDSAMYFCASEQGDNEQFFGPGTRLTVL.

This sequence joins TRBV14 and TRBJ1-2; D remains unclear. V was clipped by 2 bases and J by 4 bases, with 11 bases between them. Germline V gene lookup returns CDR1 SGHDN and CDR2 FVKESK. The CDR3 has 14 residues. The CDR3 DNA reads TGTGCCAGCAGCCAAATCCCTAGGGCCTATGGCTACACCTTC. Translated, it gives CASSQIPRAYGYTF.

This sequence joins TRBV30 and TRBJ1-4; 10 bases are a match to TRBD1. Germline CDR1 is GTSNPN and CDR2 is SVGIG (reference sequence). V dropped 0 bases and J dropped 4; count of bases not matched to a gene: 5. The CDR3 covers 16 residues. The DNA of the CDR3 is TGTGCCTGGAGTGTATTGACAGGGGGCCGTAATGAAAAACTGTTTTTT. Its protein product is CAWSVLTGGRNEKLFF.

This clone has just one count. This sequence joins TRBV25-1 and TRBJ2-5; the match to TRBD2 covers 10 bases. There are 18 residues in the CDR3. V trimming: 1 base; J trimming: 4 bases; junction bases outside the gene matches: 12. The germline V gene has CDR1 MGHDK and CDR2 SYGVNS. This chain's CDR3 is CASSEWGGGLAGGETQYF. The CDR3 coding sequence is TGTGCCAGCAGTGAATGGGGAGGGGGGTTAGCGGGAGGAGAGACCCAGTACTTC.

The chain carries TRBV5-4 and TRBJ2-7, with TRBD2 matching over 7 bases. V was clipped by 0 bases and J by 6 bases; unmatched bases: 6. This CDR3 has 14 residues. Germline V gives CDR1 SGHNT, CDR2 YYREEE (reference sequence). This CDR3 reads CASSLGGLTFEQYF. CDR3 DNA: TGTGCCAGCAGCTTGGGGGGACTAACCTTCGAGCAGTACTTC.

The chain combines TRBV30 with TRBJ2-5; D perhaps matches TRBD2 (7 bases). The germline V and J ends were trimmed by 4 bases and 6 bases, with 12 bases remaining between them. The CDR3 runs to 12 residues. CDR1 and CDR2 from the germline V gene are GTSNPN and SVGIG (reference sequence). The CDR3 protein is CAWTPGGQTQYF. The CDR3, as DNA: TGTGCCTGGACCCCCGGGGGGCAGACCCAGTACTTC.

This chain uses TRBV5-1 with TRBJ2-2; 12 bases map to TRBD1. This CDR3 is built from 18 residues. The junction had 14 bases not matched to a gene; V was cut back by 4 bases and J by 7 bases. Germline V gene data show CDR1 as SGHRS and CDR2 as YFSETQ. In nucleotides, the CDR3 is TGCGCCAGCAGCACGAGCTCCGGGACAGGGGGCAAAGGCGGGGAGCTGTTTTTT. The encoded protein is CASSTSSGTGGKGGELFF.

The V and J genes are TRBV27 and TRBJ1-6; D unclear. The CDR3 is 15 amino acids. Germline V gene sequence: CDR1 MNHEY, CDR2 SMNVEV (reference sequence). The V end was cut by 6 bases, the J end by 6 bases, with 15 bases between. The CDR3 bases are TGTGCCAGCAGCGGGAAGGGTTTTCGTAATTCACCCCTCCACTTT. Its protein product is CASSGKGFRNSPLHF.

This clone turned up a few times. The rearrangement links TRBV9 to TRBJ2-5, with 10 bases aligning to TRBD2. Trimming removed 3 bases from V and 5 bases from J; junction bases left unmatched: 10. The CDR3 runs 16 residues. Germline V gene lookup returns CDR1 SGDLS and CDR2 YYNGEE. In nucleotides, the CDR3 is TGTGCCAGCAGCGAATATAGCGGGGGGCCGAGGGAGACCCAGTACTTC. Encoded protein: CASSEYSGGPRETQYF.

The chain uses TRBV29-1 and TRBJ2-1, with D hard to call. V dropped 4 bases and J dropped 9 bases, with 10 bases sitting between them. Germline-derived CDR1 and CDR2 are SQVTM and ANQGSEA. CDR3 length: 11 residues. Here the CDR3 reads CSVGSLFEQFF. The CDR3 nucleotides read TGCAGCGTTGGCTCCCTTTTTGAGCAGTTCTTC.

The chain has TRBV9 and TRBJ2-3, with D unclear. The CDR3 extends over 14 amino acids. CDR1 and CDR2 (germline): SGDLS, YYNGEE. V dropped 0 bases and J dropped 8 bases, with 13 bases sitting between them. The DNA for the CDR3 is TGTGCCAGCAGCGTAGCTGATGTGACTCCTACGCAGTATTTT. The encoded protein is CASSVADVTPTQYF.

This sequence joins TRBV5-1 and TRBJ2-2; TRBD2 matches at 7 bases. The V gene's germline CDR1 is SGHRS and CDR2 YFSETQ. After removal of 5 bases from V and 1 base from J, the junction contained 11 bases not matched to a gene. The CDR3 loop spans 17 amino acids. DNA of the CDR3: TGCGCCAGCAGAAGCCCGGGCAGCGGGGAGAACACCGGGGAGCTGTTTTTT. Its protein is CASRSPGSGENTGELFF.

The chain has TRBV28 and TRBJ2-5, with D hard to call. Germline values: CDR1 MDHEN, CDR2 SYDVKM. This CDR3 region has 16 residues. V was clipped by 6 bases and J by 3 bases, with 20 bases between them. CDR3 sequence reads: CASSLARKSAKETQYF. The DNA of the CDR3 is TGTGCCAGCAGCCTCGCCCGGAAAAGCGCGAAAGAGACCCAGTACTTC. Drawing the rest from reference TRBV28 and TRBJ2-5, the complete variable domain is DVKVTQSSRYLVKRTGEKVFLECVQDMDHENMFWYRQDPGLGLRLIYFSYDVKMKEKGDIPEGYSVSREKKERFSLILESASTNQTSMYLCASSLARKSAKETQYFGPGTRLLVL.

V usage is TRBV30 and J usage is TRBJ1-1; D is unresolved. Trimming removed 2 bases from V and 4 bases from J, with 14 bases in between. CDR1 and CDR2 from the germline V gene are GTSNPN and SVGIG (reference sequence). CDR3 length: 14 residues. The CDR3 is CAWSIGDRGTEAFF. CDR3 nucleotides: TGTGCCTGGAGTATTGGGGATCGGGGCACTGAAGCTTTCTTT.